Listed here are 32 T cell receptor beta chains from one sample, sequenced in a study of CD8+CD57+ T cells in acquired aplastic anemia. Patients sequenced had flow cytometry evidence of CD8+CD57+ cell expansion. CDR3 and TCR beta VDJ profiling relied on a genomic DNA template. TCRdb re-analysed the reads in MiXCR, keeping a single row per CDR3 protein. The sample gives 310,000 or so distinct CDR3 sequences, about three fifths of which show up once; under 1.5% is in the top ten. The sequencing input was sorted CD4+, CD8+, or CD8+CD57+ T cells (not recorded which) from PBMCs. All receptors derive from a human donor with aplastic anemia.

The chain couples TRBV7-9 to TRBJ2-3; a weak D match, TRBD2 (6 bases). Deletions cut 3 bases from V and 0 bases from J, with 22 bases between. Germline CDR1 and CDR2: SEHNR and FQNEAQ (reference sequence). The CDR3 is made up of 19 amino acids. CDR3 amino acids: CASSFSLGWRDRSTDTQYF. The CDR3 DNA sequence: TGTGCCAGCAGCTTTAGTTTGGGGTGGAGGGATCGGAGCACAGATACGCAGTATTTT.

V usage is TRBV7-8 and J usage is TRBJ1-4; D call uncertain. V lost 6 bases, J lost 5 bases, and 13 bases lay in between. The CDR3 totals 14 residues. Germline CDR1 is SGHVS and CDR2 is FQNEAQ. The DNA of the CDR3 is TGTGCCAGCAGGCTCTTGGCAGAGAATGAAAAACTGTTTTTT. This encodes CASRLLAENEKLFF. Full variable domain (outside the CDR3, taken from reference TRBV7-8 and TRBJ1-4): GAGVSQSPRYKVAKRGQDVALRCDPISGHVSLFWYQQALGQGPEFLTYFQNEAQLDKSGLPSDRFFAERPEGSVSTLKIQRTQQEDSAVYLCASRLLAENEKLFFGSGTQLSVL.

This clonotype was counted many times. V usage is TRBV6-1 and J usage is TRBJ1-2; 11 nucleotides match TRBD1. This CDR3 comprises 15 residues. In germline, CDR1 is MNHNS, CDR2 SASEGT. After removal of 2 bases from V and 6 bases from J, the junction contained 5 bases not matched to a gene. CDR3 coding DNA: TGTGCCAGCAGTGAAAGGGACAGGGGGAAGGATGGCTACACCTTC. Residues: CASSERDRGKDGYTF.

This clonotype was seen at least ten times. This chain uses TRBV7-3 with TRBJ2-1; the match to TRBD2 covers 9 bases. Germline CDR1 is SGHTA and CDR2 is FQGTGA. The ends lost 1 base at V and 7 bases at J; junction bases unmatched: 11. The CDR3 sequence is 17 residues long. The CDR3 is CASSLRQTSGEGNEQFF. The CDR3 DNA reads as TGTGCCAGCAGCTTAAGGCAGACTAGCGGAGAGGGGAATGAGCAGTTCTTC.

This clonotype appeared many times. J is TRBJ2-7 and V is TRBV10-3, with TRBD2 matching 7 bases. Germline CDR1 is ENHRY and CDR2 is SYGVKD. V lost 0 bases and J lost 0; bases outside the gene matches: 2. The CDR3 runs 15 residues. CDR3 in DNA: TGTGCCATCAGTGAGTCCCAGCGGGGCTCCTACGAGCAGTACTTC. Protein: CAISESQRGSYEQYF.

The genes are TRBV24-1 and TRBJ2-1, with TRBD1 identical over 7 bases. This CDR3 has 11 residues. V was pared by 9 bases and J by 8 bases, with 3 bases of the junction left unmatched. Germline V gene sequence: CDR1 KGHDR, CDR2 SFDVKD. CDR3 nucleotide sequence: TGTGCCACCGAGGGGGCTTATGAGCAGTTCTTC. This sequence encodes CATEGAYEQFF.

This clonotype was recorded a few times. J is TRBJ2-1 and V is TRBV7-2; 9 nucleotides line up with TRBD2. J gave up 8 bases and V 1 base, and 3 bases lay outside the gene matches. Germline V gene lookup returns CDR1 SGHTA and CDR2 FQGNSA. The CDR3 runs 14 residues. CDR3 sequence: CASSLVAGVDEQFF. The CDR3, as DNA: TGTGCCAGCAGCTTAGTAGCGGGGGTCGATGAGCAGTTCTTC.

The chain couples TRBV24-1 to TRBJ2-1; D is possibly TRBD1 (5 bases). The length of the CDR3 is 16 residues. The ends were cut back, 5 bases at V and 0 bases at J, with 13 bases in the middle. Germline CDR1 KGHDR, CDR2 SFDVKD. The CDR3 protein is CATSGGNQSSYNEQFF. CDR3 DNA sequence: TGTGCCACCAGTGGGGGCAATCAGAGCTCCTACAATGAGCAGTTCTTC.

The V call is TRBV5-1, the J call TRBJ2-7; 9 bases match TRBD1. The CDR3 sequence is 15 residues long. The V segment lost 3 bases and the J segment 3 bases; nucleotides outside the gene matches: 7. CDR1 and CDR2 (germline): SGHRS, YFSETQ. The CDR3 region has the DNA TGCGCCAGCAGCTCCGCCGGGACAGGGATCTACGAGCAGTACTTC. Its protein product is CASSSAGTGIYEQYF.

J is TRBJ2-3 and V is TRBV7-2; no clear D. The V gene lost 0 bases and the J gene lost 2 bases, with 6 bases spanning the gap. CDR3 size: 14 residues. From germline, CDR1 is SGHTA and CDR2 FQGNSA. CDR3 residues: CASSLALYTDTQYF. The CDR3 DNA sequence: TGTGCCAGCAGCTTAGCACTATACACAGATACGCAGTATTTT.

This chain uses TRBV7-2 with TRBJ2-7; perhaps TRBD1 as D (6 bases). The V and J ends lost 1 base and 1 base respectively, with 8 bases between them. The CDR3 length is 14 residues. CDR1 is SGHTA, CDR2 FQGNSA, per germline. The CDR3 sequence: CASSLGQESYEQYF. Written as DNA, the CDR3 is TGTGCCAGCAGCTTAGGACAGGAATCCTACGAGCAGTACTTC.

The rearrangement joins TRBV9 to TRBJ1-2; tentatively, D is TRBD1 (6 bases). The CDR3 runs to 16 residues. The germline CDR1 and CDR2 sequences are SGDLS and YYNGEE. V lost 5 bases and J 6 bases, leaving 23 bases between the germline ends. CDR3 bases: TGTGCCAGCAGGGCGATGGGTCGGGGGCCCTGGGATGGCTACACCTTC. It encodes CASRAMGRGPWDGYTF.

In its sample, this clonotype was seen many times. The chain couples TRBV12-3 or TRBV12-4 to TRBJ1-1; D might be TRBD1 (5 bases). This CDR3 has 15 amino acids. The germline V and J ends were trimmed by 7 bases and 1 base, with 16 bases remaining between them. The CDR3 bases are TGTGCCAGCACCGGAGGGTCCGGGGCGAACACTGAAGCTTTCTTT. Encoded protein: CASTGGSGANTEAFF.

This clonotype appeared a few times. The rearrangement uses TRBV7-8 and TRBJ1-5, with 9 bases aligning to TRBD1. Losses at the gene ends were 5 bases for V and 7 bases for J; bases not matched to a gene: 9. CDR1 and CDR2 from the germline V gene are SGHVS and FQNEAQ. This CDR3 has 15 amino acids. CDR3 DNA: TGTGCCAGCAGCCCCGGGACAGGGACCGGGCAGCCCCAGCATTTT. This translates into CASSPGTGTGQPQHF.

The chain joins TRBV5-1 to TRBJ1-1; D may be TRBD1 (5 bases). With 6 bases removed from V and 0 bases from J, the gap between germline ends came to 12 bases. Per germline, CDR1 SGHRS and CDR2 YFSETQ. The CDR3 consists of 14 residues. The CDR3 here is CASIGGGLNTEAFF. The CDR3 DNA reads TGCGCCAGCATTGGTGGGGGATTGAACACTGAAGCTTTCTTT. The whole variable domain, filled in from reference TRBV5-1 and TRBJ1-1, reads KAGVTQTPRYLIKTRGQQVTLSCSPISGHRSVSWYQQTPGQGLQFLFEYFSETQRNKGNFPGRFSGRQFSNSRSEMNVSTLELGDSALYLCASIGGGLNTEAFFGQGTRLTVV.

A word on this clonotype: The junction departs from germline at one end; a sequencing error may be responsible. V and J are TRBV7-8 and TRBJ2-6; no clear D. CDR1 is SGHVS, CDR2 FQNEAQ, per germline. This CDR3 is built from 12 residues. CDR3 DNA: TGTGCCAGCAGCTCTGGGGACAACGTCCTGACTTTC. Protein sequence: CASSSGDNVLTF.

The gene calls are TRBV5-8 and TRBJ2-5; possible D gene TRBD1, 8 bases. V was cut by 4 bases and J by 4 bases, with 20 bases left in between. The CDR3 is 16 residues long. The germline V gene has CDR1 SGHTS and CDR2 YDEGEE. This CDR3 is CASSRGQGGGGETQYF. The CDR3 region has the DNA TGTGCCAGCAGCCGCGGACAGGGAGGGGGGGGAGAGACCCAGTACTTC.

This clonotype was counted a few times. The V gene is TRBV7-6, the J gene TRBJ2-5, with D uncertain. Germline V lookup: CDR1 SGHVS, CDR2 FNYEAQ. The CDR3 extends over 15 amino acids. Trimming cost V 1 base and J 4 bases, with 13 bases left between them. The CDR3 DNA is TGTGCCAGCAGCTTAGAGGCCGGGTCGGGAGAGACCCAGTACTTC. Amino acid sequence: CASSLEAGSGETQYF.

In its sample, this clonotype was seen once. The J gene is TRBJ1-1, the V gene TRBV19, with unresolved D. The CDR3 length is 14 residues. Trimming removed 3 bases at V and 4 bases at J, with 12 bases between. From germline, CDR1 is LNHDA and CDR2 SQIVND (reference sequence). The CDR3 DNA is TGTGCCAGTAGTATTAGTATGGCAGGCACTGAAGCTTTCTTT. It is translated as CASSISMAGTEAFF. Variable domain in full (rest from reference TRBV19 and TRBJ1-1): DGGITQSPKYLFRKEGQNVTLSCEQNLNHDAMYWYRQDPGQGLRLIYYSQIVNDFQKGDIAEGYSVSREKKESFPLTVTSAQKNPTAFYLCASSISMAGTEAFFGQGTRLTVV.

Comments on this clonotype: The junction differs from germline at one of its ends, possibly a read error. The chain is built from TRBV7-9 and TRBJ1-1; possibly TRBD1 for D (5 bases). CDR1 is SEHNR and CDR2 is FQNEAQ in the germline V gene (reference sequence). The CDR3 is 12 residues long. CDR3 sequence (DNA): TGTGCCAGCAGGGGGCGTGGAGAAGAAGCTTCCTTT. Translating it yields CASRGRGEEASF.

The CDR3 loop reads CATSSSGRGFQYF. Written as DNA, the CDR3 is TGTGCCACCAGTTCTAGCGGGAGAGGGTTTCAGTACTTC. This chain links TRBV24-1 with TRBJ2-4; 10 positions match TRBD2. The CDR3 spans 13 residues. Germline CDR1 KGHDR, CDR2 SFDVKD. V shed 6 bases, J shed 11 bases, and the junction held 6 bases outside the gene matches.

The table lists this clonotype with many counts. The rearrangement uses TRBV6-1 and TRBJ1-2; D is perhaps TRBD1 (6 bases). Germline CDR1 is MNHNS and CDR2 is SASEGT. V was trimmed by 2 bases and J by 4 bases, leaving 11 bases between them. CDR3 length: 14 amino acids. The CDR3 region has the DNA TGTGCCAGCAGTGAATCAGGGGCGACCTATGGCTACACCTTC. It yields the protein CASSESGATYGYTF.

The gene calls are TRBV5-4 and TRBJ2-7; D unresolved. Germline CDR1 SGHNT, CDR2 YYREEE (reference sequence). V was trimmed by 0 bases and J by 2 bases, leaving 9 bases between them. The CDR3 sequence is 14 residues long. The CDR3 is CASSLGRSAYEQYF. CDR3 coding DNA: TGTGCCAGCAGCTTGGGCAGGAGCGCCTACGAGCAGTACTTC.

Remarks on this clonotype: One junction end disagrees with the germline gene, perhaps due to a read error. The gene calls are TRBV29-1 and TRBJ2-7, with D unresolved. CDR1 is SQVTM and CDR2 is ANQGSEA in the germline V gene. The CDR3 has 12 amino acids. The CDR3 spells CRVEDGDYEQYF. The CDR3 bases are TGCAGAGTTGAAGACGGAGACTACGAGCAGTACTTC.

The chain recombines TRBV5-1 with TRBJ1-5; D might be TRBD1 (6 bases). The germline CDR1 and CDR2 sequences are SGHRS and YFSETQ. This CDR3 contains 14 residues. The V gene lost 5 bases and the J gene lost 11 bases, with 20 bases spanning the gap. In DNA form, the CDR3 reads TGCGCCAGCAGAGGACAGTCTAGCCAAGAGACCCAGCATTTT. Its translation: CASRGQSSQETQHF.

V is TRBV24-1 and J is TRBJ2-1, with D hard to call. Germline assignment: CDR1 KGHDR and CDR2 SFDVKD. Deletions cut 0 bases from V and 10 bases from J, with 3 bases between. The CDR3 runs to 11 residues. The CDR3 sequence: CATSDLGEQFF. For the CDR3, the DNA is TGTGCCACCAGTGATTTGGGGGAGCAGTTCTTC.

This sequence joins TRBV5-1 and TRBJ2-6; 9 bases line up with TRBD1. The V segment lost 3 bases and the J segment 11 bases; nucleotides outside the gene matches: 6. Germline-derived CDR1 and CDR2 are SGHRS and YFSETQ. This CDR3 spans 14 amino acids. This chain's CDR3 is CASSWGTGNYVLTF. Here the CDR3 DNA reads TGCGCCAGCAGCTGGGGGACAGGGAACTACGTCCTGACTTTC.

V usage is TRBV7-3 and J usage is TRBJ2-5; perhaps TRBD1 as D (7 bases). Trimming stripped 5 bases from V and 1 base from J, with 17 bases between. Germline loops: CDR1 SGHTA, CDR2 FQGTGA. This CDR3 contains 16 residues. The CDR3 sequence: CASSTSGGIIQETQYF. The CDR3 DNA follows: TGTGCCAGCAGCACCTCAGGGGGGATTATCCAAGAGACCCAGTACTTC.

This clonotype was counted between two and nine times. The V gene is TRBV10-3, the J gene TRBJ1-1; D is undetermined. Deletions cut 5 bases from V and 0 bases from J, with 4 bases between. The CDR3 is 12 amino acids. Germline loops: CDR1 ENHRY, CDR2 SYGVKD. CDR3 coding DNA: TGTGCCATCAGTAGGATGAACACTGAAGCTTTCTTT. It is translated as CAISRMNTEAFF.

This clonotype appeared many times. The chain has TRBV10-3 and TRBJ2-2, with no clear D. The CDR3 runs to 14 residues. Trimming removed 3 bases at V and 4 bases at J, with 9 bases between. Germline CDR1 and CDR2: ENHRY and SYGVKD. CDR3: CAISDGDTTGELFF. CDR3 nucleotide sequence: TGTGCCATCAGTGATGGAGATACCACCGGGGAGCTGTTTTTT.

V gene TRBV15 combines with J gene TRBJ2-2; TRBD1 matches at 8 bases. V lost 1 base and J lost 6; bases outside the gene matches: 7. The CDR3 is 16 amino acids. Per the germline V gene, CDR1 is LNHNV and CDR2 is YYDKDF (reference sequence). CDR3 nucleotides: TGTGCCACCAGCAGAGCGACAGGGGTATCGTCCGGGGAGCTGTTTTTT. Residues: CATSRATGVSSGELFF. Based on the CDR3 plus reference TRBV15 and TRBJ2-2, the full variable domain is DAMVIQNPRYQVTQFGKPVTLSCSQTLNHNVMYWYQQKSSQAPKLLFHYYDKDFNNEADTPDNFQSRRPNTSFCFLDIRSPGLGDTAMYLCATSRATGVSSGELFFGEGSRLTVL.

The CDR3 nucleotides read TGCGCCAGCAGCGGGACGGTAACCTACGAGCAGTACTTC. Translating gives CASSGTVTYEQYF. The chain joins TRBV5-1 to TRBJ2-7; D possibly uses TRBD1 or TRBD2 (5 bases each). CDR3 length: 13 residues. From germline, CDR1 is SGHRS and CDR2 YFSETQ. Trimming shortened V by 4 bases and J by 2 bases, and 10 bases separated the two germline ends.